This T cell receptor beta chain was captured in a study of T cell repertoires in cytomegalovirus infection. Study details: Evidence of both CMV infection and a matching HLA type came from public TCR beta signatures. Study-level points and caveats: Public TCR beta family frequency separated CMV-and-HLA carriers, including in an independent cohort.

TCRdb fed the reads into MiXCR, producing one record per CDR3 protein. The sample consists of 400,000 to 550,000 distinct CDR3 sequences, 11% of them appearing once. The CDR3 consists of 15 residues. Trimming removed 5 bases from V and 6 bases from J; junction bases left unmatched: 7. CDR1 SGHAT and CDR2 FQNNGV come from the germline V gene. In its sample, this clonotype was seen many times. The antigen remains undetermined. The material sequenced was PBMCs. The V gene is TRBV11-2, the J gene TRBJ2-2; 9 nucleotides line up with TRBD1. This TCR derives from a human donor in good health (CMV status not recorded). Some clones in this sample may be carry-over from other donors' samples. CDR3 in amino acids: CASSPDRGSAGELFF. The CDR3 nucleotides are TGTGCCAGCAGCCCCGACAGGGGGTCCGCCGGGGAGCTGTTTTTT.